This T cell receptor beta chain stems from a study of T-cell memory formation after mild COVID-19 (dated by TCRdb to the early 2020s). Regarding the research as a whole: TCR sequence clusters from the two donors were found to be largely donor specific. Two young, previously healthy adult volunteers made up the cohort, one male and one female. T-cell clones expanding and contracting after mild COVID-19 in a couple of donors were tracked by longitudinal TCRalpha and TCRbeta repertoire sequencing.

The study at large found these results: Contracting CD4+ clones were located mainly in the CM and EM memory subsets, whereas CD8+ clones were found to be enriched in EMRA. SARS-CoV-2 specificity was not confirmed for the second-wave clones peaking on day 37. Clones that contracted from day 15 to 85 showed balanced CD4/CD8 phenotypes, whereas a second wave of clones that expanded from day 15 to 37 leaned towards CD4+. The detection of some responding clones in pre-infection memory suggests that pre-existing cross-reactive memory T cells joined the SARS-CoV-2 response. The study covered only two mild cases, and larger cohorts including severe cases with pre-infection samples were considered necessary.

In the germline V gene, CDR1 corresponds to SGHVS and CDR2 to FNYEAQ. The trim is 3 bases for V and 6 bases for J, with a gap of 11 bases between the germline ends. The CDR3 has 13 amino acids, counting the end cysteine and phenylalanine. Of the read, only the CDR3 DNA is kept; its 39 bases are in frame from base 1. Sequencing took place on an Illumina NovaSeq 6000. TCRalpha and TCRbeta cDNA libraries were constructed by 5'RACE with constant-segment primers, with sample barcodes and unique molecular identifiers being introduced. Trizol reagent was used to extract RNA from every sample. Libraries were amplified in two PCR steps, with a second sample barcode and Illumina TruSeq adapters added in the second step. Sequencing of the libraries was done on an Illumina NovaSeq, producing 2 x 150 bp paired-end reads. The published analysis was carried out like this. The reads were demultiplexed and collapsed into UMI-guided consensus sequences using migec v1.2.7. Using mixcr v2.1.11, UMI consensuses were aligned to TRA and TRB V and J templates and then assembled into clonotypes. Expanded or contracted clonotypes were those called significant by both edgeR and NoisET, with noise models trained on biological replicates. For edgeR calls, a false discovery rate-adjusted p below 0.01 and a log2 fold-change threshold of 1 were applied. As an exploratory analysis of dynamics, max-normalized trajectories of the 1000 most abundant clonotypes were examined by PCA with hierarchical clustering. Separately sequenced CD4+ and CD8+ repertoires were used to assign a CD4 or CD8 phenotype to each responding clone. The public reads were reanalyzed by TCRdb: fastp trimming at Q25, MiXCR alignment, in-frame beta chains only. Every CDR3 protein is listed once, alongside the most common genes and DNA of its rows. None of the V and J calls come from the authors' own analysis; TCRdb made them. Recorded for this sample are some 45,000 distinct CDR3 sequences; 25% to 35% of them occurred a single time. The biggest ten clones account for 40% to 50% of the sample.

Ficoll-Paque density gradient centrifugation was used to isolate PBMCs. Details on this clonotype: This clone's antigen is unknown. No base quality information exists; no much larger clone differs at one position.

This receptor chain uses TRBV7-6 and TRBJ1-2, with the D gene too uncertain to name. The receptor was isolated from a man between 18 and 35 years old who had mild COVID-19 (a few samples of this study predate the infection). The sample titles of this study are shuffled in the database, so cell type and time point are left out; the donor was told from shared clones. The material sequenced was PBMCs or a T cell subset sorted from them (not recorded which). The DNA sequence reads TGTGCCAGCAGCTTCGGACCTATAGATGGCTACACCTTC. The translation is CASSFGPIDGYTF.